A single T cell receptor beta chain is shown here with its context. These data are taken from a study of cytomegalovirus exposure and HLA in healthy donors. V lost 5 bases and J lost 2, with 12 bases in between. The CDR3 is 14 amino acids. Germline-derived CDR1 and CDR2 are MNHEY and SVGAGI. It was with 60 Vbeta and 13 Jbeta primers that the PCR ran. Profiling relied on immunoSEQ multiplex PCR, and the TCRdb table lists in-frame clones only, not all of them. The sample comprises under 200,000 clones, approximately 78% of which are singletons, and roughly 15% rests with the top ten. The TCR sequence derives from a woman younger than 45 in good health and CMV-seropositive. The sequenced sample was PBMCs. V is TRBV6-5 and J is TRBJ2-5; perhaps TRBD2 as D (6 bases). The CDR3 DNA reads as TGTGCCAGCAGTCCACGGGGGTTACAAGAGACCCAGTACTTC. It translates to CASSPRGLQETQYF.